This T cell receptor beta chain is from a study of T-cell reconstitution after alpha-beta-depleted transplantation in children. Overall study results and limits: About two months after transplant, alpha-beta T cells reportedly came from several hundred expanded graft clones.

This sample's TCRbeta library carried unique molecular identifier barcodes. TCRdb recomputed calls from the PCR reads with MiXCR, one row per CDR3 protein. The sample shows approximately 490,000 distinct CDR3 sequences, over 9.5% of them seen only once. The table lists this clonotype with many counts. Its antigen is unidentified. Germline values: CDR1 MNHEY, CDR2 SMNVEV (reference sequence). This CDR3 is built from 12 residues. V dropped 6 bases and J dropped 5 bases, with 10 bases sitting between them. Sample: PBMCs, taken before TCRalphabeta/CD19-depleted stem cell transplant. The sequence came from a child aged 2-15 years with inherited bone marrow failure, due to receive a stem cell transplant. The chain links TRBV27 to TRBJ2-5; no firm D call. This chain's CDR3 is CASRSVGETQYF. In nucleotides, the CDR3 is TGTGCCAGCAGGTCGGTTGGGGAGACCCAGTACTTC.